This is a list of T cell receptor beta chains from one sample in a study of blood T cell repertoires in COVID-19. Here immunoSEQ multiplex PCR was the method, and the copy in TCRdb shows in-frame clones only, minus some. The sample records about 52,000 clones, about 90% being singletons. Sequencing was carried out using peripheral blood. Source of these receptors: a man at least 80 years old with active or convalescent COVID-19. Both conserved end residues are part of each CDR3. Each record gives: J gene, D gene, V gene, CDR3 protein. A D gene is named only where the DNA matches it firmly.

j_gene: TRBJ2-7; d_gene: TRBD1; v_gene: TRBV5-8; CDR3aa: CASSLAAGQGVPYEQYF
j_gene: TRBJ1-6; d_gene: TRBD1; v_gene: TRBV28; CDR3aa: CASLNAGGFSPLHF
j_gene: TRBJ1-5; d_gene: -; v_gene: TRBV28; CDR3aa: CASRTGQVNQPQHF
j_gene: TRBJ1-3; d_gene: TRBD1; v_gene: TRBV19; CDR3aa: CASSTDRGGNTIYF
j_gene: TRBJ1-3; d_gene: TRBD1; v_gene: TRBV7-2; CDR3aa: CASSATGGGGNTIYF
j_gene: TRBJ1-3; d_gene: -; v_gene: TRBV5-5; CDR3aa: CASSSGPGGNTIYF
j_gene: TRBJ2-5; d_gene: TRBD2; v_gene: TRBV3-1/TRBV3-2; CDR3aa: CASSQSLAGGVHVETQYF
j_gene: TRBJ2-5; d_gene: TRBD1; v_gene: TRBV15; CDR3aa: CATSRAFLDRTETQYF
j_gene: TRBJ2-5; d_gene: -; v_gene: TRBV12-3/TRBV12-4; CDR3aa: CASTLEGTQYF
j_gene: TRBJ2-5; d_gene: TRBD2; v_gene: TRBV4-1; CDR3aa: CASSRQAGRAETQYF
j_gene: TRBJ2-5; d_gene: -; v_gene: TRBV25-1; CDR3aa: CASRASTAQETQYF
j_gene: TRBJ2-5; d_gene: TRBD1; v_gene: TRBV15; CDR3aa: CATSRDTGDETQYF
j_gene: TRBJ2-7; d_gene: -; v_gene: TRBV4-2; CDR3aa: CASSQARGAGEIYEQYF
j_gene: TRBJ1-2; d_gene: -; v_gene: TRBV19; CDR3aa: CASSPRRGNYGYTF
j_gene: TRBJ1-5; d_gene: TRBD1; v_gene: TRBV19; CDR3aa: CASSLGQGRNQPQHF
j_gene: TRBJ2-5; d_gene: -; v_gene: TRBV7-9; CDR3aa: CASSHDRDQETQYF
j_gene: TRBJ1-6; d_gene: TRBD1; v_gene: TRBV19; CDR3aa: CASSIGGTVNNSPLHF
j_gene: TRBJ1-1; d_gene: -; v_gene: TRBV15; CDR3aa: CATSRDRGSPAFF
j_gene: TRBJ2-7; d_gene: TRBD2; v_gene: TRBV7-6; CDR3aa: CASSNVGGSRSYEQYF
j_gene: TRBJ2-7; d_gene: -; v_gene: TRBV5-5; CDR3aa: CASSLTPGDHEQYF
j_gene: TRBJ1-2; d_gene: TRBD1; v_gene: TRBV9; CDR3aa: CASSPHSGDSGPYGYTF
j_gene: TRBJ1-5; d_gene: -; v_gene: TRBV6-5; CDR3aa: CAISGTRNQPQHF
j_gene: TRBJ2-1; d_gene: TRBD2; v_gene: TRBV5-1; CDR3aa: CASVSSGGGRSVNEQFF
j_gene: TRBJ2-6; d_gene: TRBD1; v_gene: TRBV5-1; CDR3aa: CASSWGTGGGSGANVLTF
j_gene: TRBJ2-4; d_gene: TRBD2; v_gene: TRBV28; CDR3aa: CASSWDGGATIQYF
j_gene: TRBJ1-1; d_gene: -; v_gene: TRBV4-1; CDR3aa: CASSQISAILSEAFF
j_gene: TRBJ1-1; d_gene: TRBD1; v_gene: TRBV7-8; CDR3aa: CASSLQGASTEAFF
j_gene: TRBJ2-3; d_gene: -; v_gene: TRBV29-1; CDR3aa: CSVTNTDTQYF
j_gene: TRBJ1-2; d_gene: -; v_gene: TRBV5-5; CDR3aa: CASSLREGGYTF
j_gene: TRBJ2-1; d_gene: -; v_gene: TRBV11-2; CDR3aa: CASSPGSDEQFF
j_gene: TRBJ2-7; d_gene: TRBD2; v_gene: TRBV5-1; CDR3aa: CASSRRAGATYEQYF
j_gene: TRBJ1-4; d_gene: TRBD1; v_gene: TRBV18; CDR3aa: CASSPIPGQDEKLFF
j_gene: TRBJ1-1; d_gene: -; v_gene: TRBV5-8; CDR3aa: CASSPLLTVGTEAFF
j_gene: TRBJ1-1; d_gene: TRBD1; v_gene: TRBV3-1/TRBV3-2; CDR3aa: CASSQGQGAPAEAFF
j_gene: TRBJ2-2; d_gene: -; v_gene: TRBV11-3; CDR3aa: CASSSRTGELFF
j_gene: TRBJ2-7; d_gene: -; v_gene: TRBV10-2; CDR3aa: CASGALSGDVEQYF
j_gene: TRBJ2-7; d_gene: -; v_gene: TRBV29-1; CDR3aa: CSVELAPPGVRYF
j_gene: TRBJ2-3; d_gene: TRBD2; v_gene: TRBV30; CDR3aa: CAWKAGGDTQYF
j_gene: TRBJ1-1; d_gene: TRBD1; v_gene: TRBV5-4; CDR3aa: CASSNPTGFTEAFF
j_gene: TRBJ2-2; d_gene: -; v_gene: TRBV19; CDR3aa: CASSIGATGSGELFF
j_gene: TRBJ1-2; d_gene: TRBD1; v_gene: TRBV30; CDR3aa: CAWSVGDRTNGYTF
j_gene: TRBJ1-5; d_gene: -; v_gene: TRBV27; CDR3aa: CASRAEGRGPQHF
j_gene: TRBJ2-7; d_gene: -; v_gene: TRBV7-2; CDR3aa: CASSANSAQISYEQYF
j_gene: TRBJ2-7; d_gene: TRBD1; v_gene: TRBV5-4; CDR3aa: CASSLDRGQKDEQYF
j_gene: TRBJ2-7; d_gene: -; v_gene: TRBV28; CDR3aa: CASSSGLEWGEQYF
j_gene: TRBJ1-1; d_gene: -; v_gene: TRBV30; CDR3aa: CAWSSQGYTEAFF
j_gene: TRBJ2-2; d_gene: -; v_gene: TRBV11-2; CDR3aa: CASSRQGFNTGELFF
j_gene: TRBJ1-5; d_gene: TRBD1; v_gene: TRBV30; CDR3aa: CAWGGSDRVDQPQHF
j_gene: TRBJ1-5; d_gene: -; v_gene: TRBV19; CDR3aa: CASSLDPQGSIPQPQHF
j_gene: TRBJ2-5; d_gene: TRBD1; v_gene: TRBV6-5; CDR3aa: CASSTGTGQSETQYF